A single sample gave rise to the 27 T cell receptor beta chains below, sequenced in a study of GPR56 and killer-like receptors on CD4 memory cells. One entry per CDR3 protein, without DNA, is what TCRdb gives after re-calling the reads. Its clone listing holds more than 2,500 distinct CDR3 sequences. Sorting by FACS used killer cell lectin-like receptor and GPR56 expression to define five CD4+ populations. Sequencing input: memory CD4+ T cells from blood. Source of these receptors: a human donor in good health.

This clonotype registers medium-sized by frequency. This sequence joins TRBV15 and TRBJ1-2; the TRBD1 assignment by TCRdb is unverifiable without DNA. The CDR3 runs 16 residues. The V gene's germline CDR1 is LNHNV and CDR2 YYDKDF (reference sequence). CDR3 sequence: CATSRAQGPGLYGYTF.

This clonotype registers large (0.1 to 1%) by frequency. The CDR3 here is CASSFTLPGDYGYTF. V gene TRBV7-2 combines with J gene TRBJ1-2; TCRdb names TRBD1, which stays unverified in the absence of DNA. CDR3 size: 15 residues. Germline loops: CDR1 SGHTA, CDR2 FQGNSA.

This clonotype shows up as medium-sized by frequency. J is TRBJ1-2 and V is TRBV29-1. This CDR3 has 11 amino acids. CDR1 is SQVTM, CDR2 ANQGSEA, per germline. CDR3 amino acids: CSVSHNYGYTF.

By frequency, this clonotype is medium-sized. The V call is TRBV7-9, the J call TRBJ1-1. This CDR3 comprises 16 residues. Germline CDR1 is SEHNR and CDR2 is FQNEAQ (reference sequence). The CDR3 protein is CASSLDTRPQNTEAFF.

The chain recombines TRBV6-2 or TRBV6-3 with TRBJ2-1; with no DNA, the TCRdb D assignment of TRBD1 cannot be verified. The CDR3 consists of 15 residues. The germline V gene has CDR1 MNHEY and CDR2 SVGEGT. CDR3 region: CASSYFGGTYNEQFF.

This chain connects TRBV19 to TRBJ2-2. The CDR3 is 11 amino acids. The V gene's germline CDR1 is LNHDA and CDR2 SQIVND (reference sequence). The CDR3 region is CASSMTGELFF.

According to its frequency, this clonotype is medium-sized. The chain employs TRBV10-3 and TRBJ2-3; lacking DNA, the TRBD1 call made by TCRdb goes unchecked. Per the germline V gene, CDR1 is ENHRY and CDR2 is SYGVKD. The CDR3 is made up of 14 amino acids. CDR3 protein: CAISRDRGGDTQYF.

Frequency places this clonotype as medium-sized (0.01 to 0.1%). The V and J genes are TRBV28 and TRBJ1-5; absent DNA, TCRdb's TRBD1 call cannot be checked. The CDR3 has 13 amino acids. Germline V CDR1 and CDR2: MDHEN, SYDVKM. The CDR3: CASRQGGDQPQHF. Combining the CDR3 with reference TRBV28 and TRBJ1-5 gives the whole variable domain DVKVTQSSRYLVKRTGEKVFLECVQDMDHENMFWYRQDPGLGLRLIYFSYDVKMKEKGDIPEGYSVSREKKERFSLILESASTNQTSMYLCASRQGGDQPQHFGDGTRLSIL.

This chain uses TRBV11-3 with TRBJ2-5; as DNA is missing, the TRBD1 call by TCRdb cannot be tested. Germline CDR1 reads SGHNT; CDR2 reads YENEEA. The CDR3 is made up of 16 amino acids. This CDR3 is CASSSGTGNDQETQYF.

This clonotype ranks as medium-sized (0.01 to 0.1%) in terms of frequency. The rearrangement joins TRBV19 to TRBJ1-2; no DNA is available, so the TRBD1 call from TCRdb remains unchecked. The CDR3 totals 14 residues. CDR1 and CDR2 from the germline V gene are LNHDA and SQIVND (reference sequence). CDR3 region: CASIGAGLTYGYTF.

Measured by frequency, this clonotype is large. The V call is TRBV19, the J call TRBJ1-3; TCRdb's D call of TRBD1 is untestable without DNA. The CDR3 length is 14 residues. The germline V gene has CDR1 LNHDA and CDR2 SQIVND (reference sequence). The CDR3 sequence: CASSIAGAGNTIYF.

Its frequency marks this clonotype as medium-sized. V is TRBV9 and J is TRBJ2-3; there is no DNA to check the TCRdb D call of TRBD1. The CDR3 spans 15 residues. Germline V CDR1 and CDR2: SGDLS, YYNGEE. The CDR3 region is CASSVVGVQGDTQYF.

This clonotype is identified as medium-sized from frequency. The chain uses TRBV6-6 and TRBJ1-3. This CDR3 is 16 amino acids long. Germline values: CDR1 MNHNY, CDR2 SVGAGI (reference sequence). The CDR3 loop reads CASTFGPPASGNTIYF.

The chain employs TRBV5-4 and TRBJ2-3; the TCRdb call, TRBD1, lacks DNA for checking. The CDR3 runs to 16 residues. Germline assignment: CDR1 SGHNT and CDR2 YYREEE (reference sequence). This chain's CDR3 is CATGGGGGYNTDTQYF.

The chain is built from TRBV7-2 and TRBJ2-7. CDR3 length: 15 amino acids. Germline V gene sequence: CDR1 SGHTA, CDR2 FQGNSA. CDR3 protein: CASSLGNQPPYEQYF.

By frequency, this clonotype is large (0.1 to 1%). The chain joins TRBV10-3 to TRBJ1-2. The V gene's germline CDR1 is ENHRY and CDR2 SYGVKD. The CDR3 sequence is 14 residues long. The CDR3 sequence is CAISEKGGGYGYTF.

The chain uses TRBV15 and TRBJ1-2. The CDR3 runs 15 residues. Germline V gene lookup returns CDR1 LNHNV and CDR2 YYDKDF (reference sequence). The chain's CDR3 is CATSRDVGTADGYTF.

The chain links TRBV20-1 to TRBJ2-3; with no DNA, the TCRdb D assignment of TRBD2 cannot be verified. The CDR3 is made up of 13 amino acids. Germline V gene sequence: CDR1 DFQATT, CDR2 SNEGSKA (reference sequence). The CDR3 protein is CSANGGAQDTQYF.

The gene calls are TRBV20-1 and TRBJ2-7; lacking DNA, the TRBD1 call made by TCRdb goes unchecked. The CDR3 loop spans 14 amino acids. CDR1 DFQATT and CDR2 SNEGSKA come from the germline V gene (reference sequence). The CDR3 is CSARENRGRDEQYF.

This clonotype is identified as medium-sized (0.01 to 0.1%) from frequency. The rearrangement joins TRBV12-3 or TRBV12-4 to TRBJ2-2; the D call from TCRdb, TRBD1, cannot be confirmed without DNA. The CDR3 runs 12 residues. The CDR3 spells CASSGFTGELFF.

In terms of frequency, this clonotype is medium-sized. This chain uses TRBV19 with TRBJ1-5; the TRBD1 assignment by TCRdb is unverifiable without DNA. The CDR3 runs to 14 residues. Germline-derived CDR1 and CDR2 are LNHDA and SQIVND (reference sequence). The CDR3 sequence: CASSIGAVNQPQHF.

By frequency, this clonotype registers large. The chain combines TRBV19 with TRBJ1-1. The CDR3 runs 13 residues. Per germline, CDR1 LNHDA and CDR2 SQIVND (reference sequence). The CDR3 loop is CASSDPMNTEAFF.

The chain couples TRBV7-2 to TRBJ2-7; without DNA, the TCRdb call of TRBD1 cannot be checked. The V gene's germline CDR1 is SGHTA and CDR2 FQGNSA. The CDR3 length is 13 residues. CDR3 in amino acids: CASSPDRGDEQYF.

The V call is TRBV20-1, the J call TRBJ2-1; TCRdb's D call of TRBD2 is untestable without DNA. Germline-derived CDR1 and CDR2 are DFQATT and SNEGSKA (reference sequence). This CDR3 contains 14 residues. CDR3 protein: CSARLAGGLDEQFF.

This clonotype registers medium-sized by frequency. The CDR3 region is CSVEVPGGSQETQYF. V usage is TRBV29-1 and J usage is TRBJ2-5; the D call of TRBD1 rests on TCRdb alone, since no DNA is present to check it. The CDR3 is 15 residues long. Germline V gene sequence: CDR1 SQVTM, CDR2 ANQGSEA.

This rearrangement joins TRBV3-1 to TRBJ2-5; TCRdb outputs TRBD1, but without DNA this stays unchecked. The CDR3 contains 14 residues. Germline CDR1 LGHDT, CDR2 YNNKEL (reference sequence). The CDR3 region is CASSQAQGQETQYF.

The chain joins TRBV20-1 to TRBJ2-1; the TCRdb call, TRBD1, lacks DNA for checking. Germline CDR1 and CDR2: DFQATT and SNEGSKA (reference sequence). This CDR3 is built from 17 residues. The CDR3 sequence: CSARADGGTTSYNEQFF.